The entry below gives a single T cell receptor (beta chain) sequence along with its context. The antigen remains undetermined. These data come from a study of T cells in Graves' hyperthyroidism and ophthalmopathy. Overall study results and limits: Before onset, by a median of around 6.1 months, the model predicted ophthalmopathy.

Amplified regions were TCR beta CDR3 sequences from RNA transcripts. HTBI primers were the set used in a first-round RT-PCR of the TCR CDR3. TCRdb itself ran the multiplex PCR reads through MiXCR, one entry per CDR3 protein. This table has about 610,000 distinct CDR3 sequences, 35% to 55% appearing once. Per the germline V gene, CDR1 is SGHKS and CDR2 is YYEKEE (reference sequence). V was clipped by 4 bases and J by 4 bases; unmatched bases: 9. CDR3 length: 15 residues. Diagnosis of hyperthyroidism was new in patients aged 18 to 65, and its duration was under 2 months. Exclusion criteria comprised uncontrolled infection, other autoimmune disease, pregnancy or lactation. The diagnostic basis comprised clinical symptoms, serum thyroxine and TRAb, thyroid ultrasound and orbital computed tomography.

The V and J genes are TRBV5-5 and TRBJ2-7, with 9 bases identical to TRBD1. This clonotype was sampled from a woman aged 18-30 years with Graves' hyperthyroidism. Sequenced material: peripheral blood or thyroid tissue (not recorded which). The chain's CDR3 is CASSGPGQGGYEQYF. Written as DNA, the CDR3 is TGTGCCAGCAGCGGCCCGGGACAGGGAGGGTACGAGCAGTACTTC.